Listed below are T cell receptor beta chains from one sample, sequenced in a study of STAT3 mutations in large granular lymphocyte leukemia. TCRdb keeps only in-frame clones here, not all; method: immunoSEQ multiplex PCR. This sample yields approximately 42,000 clones, of which approximately 78% are seen a single time; roughly 0.4% belongs to the top ten. The source material was PBMCs. The source of these receptors is a human donor with T large granular lymphocyte leukemia. Some clones in this sample may be carry-over from other donors' samples. CDR3s include the opening cysteine and the closing phenylalanine or tryptophan. A D gene is named only where the DNA matches it firmly. For some rows the clone size is stated as once, few or many, or as a class when expanded; others skip it.

cdr3_nt cdr3_aa clone_size j_call v_call d_call
TGTGCCAGCAGCTCGGGACGGAATTCACCCCTCCACTTT CASSSGRNSPLHF NA TRBJ1-6 TRBV7-9 NA
TGTGCCAGCAGTCCCTGGACAAATGGCCAGCAGTACTTC CASSPWTNGQQYF NA TRBJ2-7 TRBV28 NA
TGTGCCAGTAGTATTCGGCAGATGAATCAGCCCCAGCATTTT CASSIRQMNQPQHF NA TRBJ1-5 TRBV19 NA
TGTGCCAGCAGTTTAGGGGGGCCCTACGAGCAGTACTTC CASSLGGPYEQYF NA TRBJ2-7 TRBV28 NA
TGTGCCAGCAGCTTGTCCACCTACGAGCAGTACTTC CASSLSTYEQYF once TRBJ2-7 TRBV5-6 NA
TGCGCCAGCAGCTTGGGTGGGGGGTCGGAGACCCAGTACTTC CASSLGGGSETQYF NA TRBJ2-5 TRBV5-1 NA
TGTGCCAGCAGCTGGGACAGGGCTAACTATGGCTACACCTTC CASSWDRANYGYTF NA TRBJ1-2 TRBV5-4 TRBD1
TGTGCCTGGAGGTCGAGCTACGAGCAGTACTTC CAWRSSYEQYF NA TRBJ2-7 TRBV30 NA
TGTGCCAGCAGCTCGAGGCCGATGGGAGGCTACACCTTC CASSSRPMGGYTF NA TRBJ1-2 TRBV7-2 NA
TGTGCCAGCAGCCCGGGGGCGGGGGGCTACACCTTC CASSPGAGGYTF NA TRBJ1-2 TRBV7-2 NA
TGTGCCAGCTCACCGGTGGGGACAGGGGTGCAAGAGACCCAGTACTTC CASSPVGTGVQETQYF NA TRBJ2-5 TRBV18 TRBD1
TGCGCCAGCAGTCCGGGACGGAGTTACGAGCAGTACTTC CASSPGRSYEQYF NA TRBJ2-7 TRBV10-1 NA
TGTGCCAGCAGTTCCCTTACTAGCGGGGGGGCTTCTGAGCAGTTCTTC CASSSLTSGGASEQFF NA TRBJ2-1 TRBV27 TRBD2
TGTGCCTGGACAGGGCAGGGCGGGTCCGTCATTACGCAGTATTTT CAWTGQGGSVITQYF NA TRBJ2-3 TRBV30 NA
TGTGCCAGCAGGCAGACAGCTTCCGAGCAGTACTTC CASRQTASEQYF NA TRBJ2-7 TRBV6-5 NA
TGTGCCAGCAGCCAAGCACCGGGGCAGGGAGGAGGGGATACGCAGTATTTT CASSQAPGQGGGDTQYF NA TRBJ2-3 TRBV11-2 NA
TGCGCCAGCAGCCAAGAGGGCAGGGAGAACGAAAAACTGTTTTTT CASSQEGRENEKLFF NA TRBJ1-4 TRBV4-3 NA
TGTGCCAGCAGGGGCCGGGTGGGGAGCAATCAGCCCCAGCATTTT CASRGRVGSNQPQHF few TRBJ1-5 TRBV2 NA
TGTGCCAGCAGACCTCAGGGGGGGCGAGGGCAGCCCCAGCATTTT CASRPQGGRGQPQHF NA TRBJ1-5 TRBV28 TRBD1
TGTGCCAGCAGTTACTCCACAGGTACCGGGGAGCTGTTTTTT CASSYSTGTGELFF NA TRBJ2-2 TRBV6-5 NA
TGTGCCAGCAGCGTAGATCCTAGCGGGGGGGCAGCAGATACGCAGTATTTT CASSVDPSGGAADTQYF NA TRBJ2-3 TRBV9 TRBD2
TGTGCCAGCAGCGGACAGGGGGGTCTTAGCACCGCTGAAGCTTTCTTT CASSGQGGLSTAEAFF NA TRBJ1-1 TRBV7-2 TRBD1
TGTGCCAGCACCTCGATGACCGGGGAGCTGTTTTTT CASTSMTGELFF NA TRBJ2-2 TRBV7-8 NA
TGTGCCACCCGACAGGGTATCTATGAGCAGTTCTTC CATRQGIYEQFF NA TRBJ2-1 TRBV19 TRBD1
TGTGCCAGCAGCCAAGAAGGGCTCGGCTCGATCGGGGGGACCCAGTACTTC CASSQEGLGSIGGTQYF NA TRBJ2-5 TRBV4-2 NA
TGCGCCAGCAGCGTTCTAGCGGGGGATGGCGGCGAGCAGTTCTTC CASSVLAGDGGEQFF NA TRBJ2-1 TRBV5-1 TRBD2
TGTGCCAGCAACTCGAAGTCGAACACCGGGGAGCTGTTTTTT CASNSKSNTGELFF NA TRBJ2-2 TRBV7-9 NA
TGCGCCAGCAGCCAAGGGACTGCTGGAAACACCATATATTTT CASSQGTAGNTIYF NA TRBJ1-3 TRBV4-1 NA
TGTGCCAGTAGTATTCCCGGGGGAATCTATGGCTACACCTTC CASSIPGGIYGYTF once TRBJ1-2 TRBV19 NA
TGTGCCAGCAGCCCCCTTCAGGGTGGCTACACCTTC CASSPLQGGYTF few TRBJ1-2 TRBV7-9 NA
TGTGCCAGCAGCGCGGGACAGGGTAGGACACCCCTCCACTTT CASSAGQGRTPLHF NA TRBJ1-6 TRBV6-1 TRBD1
TGCGCCAGCAGCCAAGATAGAATAGGGCACAATGAGCAGTTCTTC CASSQDRIGHNEQFF NA TRBJ2-1 TRBV4-1 NA
TGCAGCGTTGGACAGGGTTACAATCAGCCCCAGCATTTT CSVGQGYNQPQHF once TRBJ1-5 TRBV29-1 TRBD1
TGTGCCAGCAGCGTAGACCGCGGTCACTATGGCTACACCTTC CASSVDRGHYGYTF NA TRBJ1-2 TRBV9 NA
TGCGCCAGCAGCCAAGTTCCCGGGGATGGCTACACCTTC CASSQVPGDGYTF NA TRBJ1-2 TRBV4-1 NA
TGTGCCAGCCAGCGGGGGGGGTCACAGAATGAGCAGTTCTTC CASQRGGSQNEQFF NA TRBJ2-1 TRBV27 TRBD2
TGTGCCAGCAGTCGCCGGGACAGGGGTGCCAATTCACCCCTCCACTTT CASSRRDRGANSPLHF NA TRBJ1-6 TRBV28 TRBD1
TGCGCCAGCAGCGTACAGGGGGGGGCCTACAATGAGCAGTTCTTC CASSVQGGAYNEQFF NA TRBJ2-1 TRBV5-1 NA
TGTGCCAGCAGTCGCCCCGCGCTTGTTTACCAGCCCCAGCATTTT CASSRPALVYQPQHF NA TRBJ1-5 TRBV28 NA
TGTGCCAGCAGCCCTGGGAGGGCCTTTAATGAAAAACTGTTTTTT CASSPGRAFNEKLFF NA TRBJ1-4 TRBV28 NA
TGTGCCAGCAGCTTGGGAGGTAACTATGGCTACACCTTC CASSLGGNYGYTF NA TRBJ1-2 TRBV5-4 NA
TGTGCCAGCAGCTTGGAGGGGGGGGCCGTCCAAGAGACCCAGTACTTC CASSLEGGAVQETQYF few TRBJ2-5 TRBV5-4 NA
TGTGCCAGTTACGGTATGGTTGGCTACACCTTC CASYGMVGYTF NA TRBJ1-2 TRBV6-5 NA